This TCR beta chain originates from a study of T cells in Graves' hyperthyroidism and ophthalmopathy. Study conclusions and caveats: Before onset, ophthalmopathy was predicted by the model a median roughly six months earlier.

About this clonotype: The antigen remains undetermined.

RNA transcripts gave rise to amplified TCR beta CDR3 regions. The primer set for the first-round RT-PCR of the TCR CDR3 was HTBI. In TCRdb, the multiplex PCR reads were re-called with MiXCR into one record per CDR3 protein. This sample has over 400,000 distinct CDR3 sequences, with around a fifth found just once. This CDR3 region has 13 residues. Trimming left V 2 bases short and J 5 bases short, with 8 bases between. Germline lookup yields CDR1 SGHTA and CDR2 FQGTGA. The specimen was blood. This rearrangement joins TRBV7-3 to TRBJ2-3, with a tentative D call TRBD2 (5 bases). The TCR comes from a woman aged 70-85 years with Graves' ophthalmopathy. As DNA, the CDR3 is TGTGCCAGCAGCTTATTCGGGAAAGATACGCAGTATTTT. Encoded protein: CASSLFGKDTQYF. Using reference TRBV7-3 and TRBJ2-3 for the parts outside the CDR3, the full variable domain is GAGVSQTPSNKVTEKGKYVELRCDPISGHTALYWYRQSLGQGPEFLIYFQGTGAADDSGLPNDRFFAVRPEGSVSTLKIQRTERGDSAVYLCASSLFGKDTQYFGPGTRLTVL.